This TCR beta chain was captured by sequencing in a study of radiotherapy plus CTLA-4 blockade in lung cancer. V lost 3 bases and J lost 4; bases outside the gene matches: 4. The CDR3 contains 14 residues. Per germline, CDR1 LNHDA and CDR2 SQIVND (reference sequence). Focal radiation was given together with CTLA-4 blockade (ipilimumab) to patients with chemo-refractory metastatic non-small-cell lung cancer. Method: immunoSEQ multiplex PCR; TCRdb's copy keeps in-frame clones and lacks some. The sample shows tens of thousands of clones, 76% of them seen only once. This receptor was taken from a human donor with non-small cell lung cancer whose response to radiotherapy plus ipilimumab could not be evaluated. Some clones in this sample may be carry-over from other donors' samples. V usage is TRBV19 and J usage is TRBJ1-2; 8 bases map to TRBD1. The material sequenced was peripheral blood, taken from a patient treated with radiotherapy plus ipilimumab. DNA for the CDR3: TGTGCCAGTAGTATGGGACAGGTCGGCTATGGCTACACCTTC. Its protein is CASSMGQVGYGYTF.